One sample yielded the 12 T cell receptor beta chains listed below, sequenced in a study of identical twins. MiXCR, applied by TCRdb to the 5' RACE reads, yields one record per CDR3 protein. This sample yields 300,000 to 400,000 distinct CDR3 sequences, of which 9% to 15% are seen a single time; around 7.8% belongs to the top ten. This same sample was also taken into another study, of yellow fever vaccine responses in identical twins.

Sample: CD8+ T cells sorted from blood. The receptors shown here come from a woman in her late teens or twenties in good health.

This clonotype turned up a few times. The gene calls are TRBV14 and TRBJ2-3; a weak D match, TRBD2 (5 bases). The V gene lost 3 bases and the J gene lost 7 bases, with 11 bases spanning the gap. Germline lookup yields CDR1 SGHDN and CDR2 FVKESK. The CDR3 contains 13 residues. The CDR3 sequence: CASSQEAPHTQYF. As DNA, the CDR3 is TGTGCCAGCAGCCAGGAGGCTCCTCATACGCAGTATTTT.

This clonotype was seen only a few times. V is TRBV12-3 or TRBV12-4 and J is TRBJ2-5; possible D gene TRBD1, 6 bases. The CDR3 covers 14 residues. Trimming removed 5 bases from V and 5 bases from J, with 15 bases in between. CDR3 sequence reads: CASSPPGAGETQYF. CDR3 sequence (DNA): TGTGCCAGCAGTCCCCCAGGGGCAGGGGAGACCCAGTACTTC.

This clonotype was seen more than once but under ten times. The gene calls are TRBV5-1 and TRBJ2-2; D gene unclear. Trimming removed 6 bases from V and 3 bases from J, with 12 bases in between. Germline-derived CDR1 and CDR2 are SGHRS and YFSETQ. The CDR3 sequence is 14 residues long. The CDR3 DNA follows: TGCGCCAGCACTCTAGGTTTGGACACCGGGGAGCTGTTTTTT. Amino acids: CASTLGLDTGELFF.

As DNA, the CDR3 is TGTGCCAGCAGCTTAGCGAAGACCACTGAAGCTTTCTTT. Translating gives CASSLAKTTEAFF. The chain joins TRBV7-9 to TRBJ1-1; no definite D call. Trimming removed 0 bases at V and 4 bases at J, with 6 bases between. The CDR3 contains 13 residues. CDR1 is SEHNR and CDR2 is FQNEAQ in the germline V gene (reference sequence).

This clonotype was observed a few times. The V and J genes are TRBV15 and TRBJ2-7, with D hard to call. V was cut by 3 bases and J by 1 base, with 10 bases left in between. Germline CDR1 is LNHNV and CDR2 is YYDKDF (reference sequence). The CDR3 runs to 14 residues. DNA of the CDR3: TGTGCCACCAGCAGCGCCACTTCGTCCTACGAGCAGTACTTC. Amino acid sequence: CATSSATSSYEQYF.

The table lists this clonotype with a few counts. The chain's CDR3 is CASSHGTSNNEQFF. CDR3 DNA sequence: TGTGCCAGCAGCCACGGGACTAGTAACAATGAGCAGTTCTTC. The chain couples TRBV7-9 to TRBJ2-1; TRBD2 aligns across 8 bases. From germline, CDR1 is SEHNR and CDR2 FQNEAQ (reference sequence). After removal of 5 bases from V and 5 bases from J, the junction contained 5 bases not matched to a gene. The CDR3 is 14 amino acids. Complete variable domain (other parts from reference TRBV7-9 and TRBJ2-1): DTGVSQNPRHKITKRGQNVTFRCDPISEHNRLYWYRQTLGQGPEFLTYFQNEAQLEKSRLLSDRFSAERPKGSFSTLEIQRTEQGDSAMYLCASSHGTSNNEQFFGPGTRLTVL.

This clonotype was detected a few times. The chain couples TRBV14 to TRBJ1-1; possibly TRBD1 for D (5 bases). V was shortened by 0 bases and J by 0 bases, with 20 bases between the two germline ends. Germline-derived CDR1 and CDR2 are SGHDN and FVKESK. The CDR3 is made up of 19 amino acids. The CDR3 DNA sequence: TGTGCCAGCAGCCAAGATTTCGCCCACAAGGGGATAATGAACACTGAAGCTTTCTTT. This gives the protein CASSQDFAHKGIMNTEAFF.

V usage is TRBV7-8 and J usage is TRBJ2-1; D gene ambiguous. The CDR3 contains 16 residues. The V and J ends lost 3 bases and 2 bases respectively, with 14 bases between them. Looked up from germline, CDR1 is SGHVS and CDR2 is FQNEAQ. Here the CDR3 reads CASSFMLYETYNEQFF. The CDR3 DNA sequence: TGTGCCAGCAGCTTTATGCTCTATGAAACCTACAATGAGCAGTTCTTC.

The chain joins TRBV7-6 to TRBJ2-7, with TRBD2 matching over 14 bases. The CDR3 consists of 17 residues. CDR1 and CDR2 from the germline V gene are SGHVS and FNYEAQ. The J segment lost 3 bases and the V segment lost 2 bases, leaving 6 bases of the junction unmatched. As DNA, the CDR3 is TGTGCCAGCAGCTTACTAGTGGGACTAGCGGGAGACTACGAGCAGTACTTC. Protein: CASSLLVGLAGDYEQYF. The variable domain in full, completed from reference TRBV7-6 and TRBJ2-7, reads GAGVSQSPRYKVTKRGQDVALRCDPISGHVSLYWYRQALGQGPEFLTYFNYEAQQDKSGLPNDRFSAERPEGSISTLTIQRTEQRDSAMYRCASSLLVGLAGDYEQYFGPGTRLTVT.

This clonotype was seen at least ten times. V usage is TRBV3-1 and J usage is TRBJ2-2; D not certain. V was clipped by 4 bases and J by 7 bases, with 10 bases between them. Germline assignment: CDR1 LGHDT and CDR2 YNNKEL (reference sequence). CDR3 length: 13 residues. The CDR3 DNA reads TGTGCCAGCAGCCTCGGAAGAAACGGGGAGCTGTTTTTT. This sequence encodes CASSLGRNGELFF.

This clonotype came up a few times. CDR3 DNA: TGTGCCACTGGACTAGCGGGGGCTTGGGATACGCAGTATTTT. Its translation is CATGLAGAWDTQYF. The chain combines TRBV6-1 with TRBJ2-3, with 13 bases fitting TRBD2. The CDR3 has 14 residues. The germline gives CDR1 MNHNS, CDR2 SASEGT. After removal of 10 bases from V and 6 bases from J, the junction contained 7 bases not matched to a gene.

In its sample, this clonotype was seen a few times. The chain employs TRBV9 and TRBJ2-1; 12 bases are a match to TRBD2. Germline values: CDR1 SGDLS, CDR2 YYNGEE. With 6 bases clipped from V and 4 bases from J, the junction kept 5 bases outside the gene matches. CDR3 length: 15 residues. The CDR3 sequence: CASNLAGGQYNEQFF. DNA of the CDR3: TGTGCCAGCAATCTAGCGGGGGGGCAATACAATGAGCAGTTCTTC.